This TCR beta chain emerged from a study of blood T cell repertoires in COVID-19. Turning to the study itself: From T cells, B-cell-depleted T cells, or PBMCs came the material, which was cDNA or gDNA.

Germline V gene lookup returns CDR1 LGHNT and CDR2 FRNRAP. Trimming removed 1 base from V and 2 bases from J, with 8 bases in between. The CDR3 contains 14 residues. Here immunoSEQ multiplex PCR was the method, and the copy in TCRdb shows in-frame clones only, minus some. The data show 360,000 or so clones, nearly 90% seen once. Study members were between about 18 and 90 years old and lived in some 26 US regions. Which cohort a participant joined came from the clinical history participants gave. Each recovered donor of Cohort 3 presented with two negative PCRs, clearance, or symptom resolution. This chain uses TRBV12-5 with TRBJ1-2; D unresolved. Sequences were obtained from PBMCs or T cells enriched from blood (not recorded which). This TCR derives from a woman in her 30s who had recovered from COVID-19. The CDR3 protein is CASGLGPSNYGYTF. The CDR3, as DNA: TGTGCTAGTGGTTTGGGTCCTTCGAACTATGGCTACACCTTC.